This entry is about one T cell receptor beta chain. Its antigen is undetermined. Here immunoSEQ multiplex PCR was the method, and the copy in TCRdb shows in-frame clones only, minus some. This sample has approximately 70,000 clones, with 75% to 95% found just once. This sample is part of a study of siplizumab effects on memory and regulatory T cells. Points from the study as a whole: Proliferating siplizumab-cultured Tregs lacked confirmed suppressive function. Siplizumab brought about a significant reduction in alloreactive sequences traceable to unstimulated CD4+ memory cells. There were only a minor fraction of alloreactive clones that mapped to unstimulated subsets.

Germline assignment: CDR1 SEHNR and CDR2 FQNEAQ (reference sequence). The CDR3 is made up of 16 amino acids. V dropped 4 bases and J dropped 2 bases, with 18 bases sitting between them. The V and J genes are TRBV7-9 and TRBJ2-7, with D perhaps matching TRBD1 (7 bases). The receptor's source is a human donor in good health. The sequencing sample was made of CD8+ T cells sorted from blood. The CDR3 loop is CASSSPGGTAPYEQYF. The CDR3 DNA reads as TGTGCCAGCAGCTCCCCTGGGGGGACAGCCCCCTACGAGCAGTACTTC.